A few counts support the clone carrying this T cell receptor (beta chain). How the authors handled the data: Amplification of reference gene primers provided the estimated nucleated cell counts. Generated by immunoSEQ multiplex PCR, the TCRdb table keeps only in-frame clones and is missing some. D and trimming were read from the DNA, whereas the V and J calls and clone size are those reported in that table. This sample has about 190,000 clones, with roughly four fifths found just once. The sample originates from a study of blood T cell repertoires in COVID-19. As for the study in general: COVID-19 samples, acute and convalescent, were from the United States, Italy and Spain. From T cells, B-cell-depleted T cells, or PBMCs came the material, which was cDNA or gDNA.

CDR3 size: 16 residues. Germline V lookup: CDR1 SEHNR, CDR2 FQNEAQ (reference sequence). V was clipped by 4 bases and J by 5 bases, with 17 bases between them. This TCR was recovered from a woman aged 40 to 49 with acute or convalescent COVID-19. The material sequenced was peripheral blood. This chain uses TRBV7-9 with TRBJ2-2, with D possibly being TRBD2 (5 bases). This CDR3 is CASSSRRLAETGELFF. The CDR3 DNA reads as TGTGCCAGCAGCTCAAGACGGCTAGCCGAAACCGGGGAGCTGTTTTTT. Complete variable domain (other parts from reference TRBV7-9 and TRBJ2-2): DTGVSQNPRHKITKRGQNVTFRCDPISEHNRLYWYRQTLGQGPEFLTYFQNEAQLEKSRLLSDRFSAERPKGSFSTLEIQRTEQGDSAMYLCASSSRRLAETGELFFGEGSRLTVL.